The text below deals with one T cell receptor (beta chain). The sample belongs to a study of OX40 agonist ivuxolimab in advanced cancers. As for the study in general: Participants averaged approximately 60 years of age (range about 23 to 79) and were 82.7% male.

Repertoires were generated with immunoSEQ multiplex PCR, while TCRdb's copy carries only in-frame clones and drops some. The data hold 77,000 or so clones, with approximately 89% observed a single time. V was pared by 5 bases and J by 0 bases, with 10 bases between. Germline V CDR1 and CDR2: LNHDA, SQIVND (reference sequence). The CDR3 spans 15 residues. The sample here was CD4+ or CD8+ T cells sorted from blood, taken in a trial of the OX40 agonist ivuxolimab. The origin of this receptor is an adult with an advanced solid tumor such as melanoma, head and neck, liver or kidney cancer. The V call is TRBV19, the J call TRBJ1-4; no reliable D call. The CDR3 sequence: CASSQYVATNEKLFF. DNA for the CDR3: TGTGCCAGTAGTCAATATGTTGCAACTAATGAAAAACTGTTTTTT.